The clone carrying this T cell receptor beta chain was seen a handful of times. The data stem from a study of technical replicates of blood from several donors. Using immunoSEQ multiplex PCR, the repertoire was profiled, and TCRdb retains in-frame clones only, with some absent. The sample records 85,000 to 95,000 clones, 90% to 96% being singletons. The CDR3 sequence is 12 residues long. Germline-derived CDR1 and CDR2 are LNHDA and SQIVND (reference sequence). V was pared by 7 bases and J by 3 bases, with 0 bases of the junction left unmatched. The source is a human donor in good health. The gene calls are TRBV19 and TRBJ2-1, with 7 bases lining up with TRBD2. Sequenced input: T cells isolated from PBMCs. The CDR3 region has the DNA TGTGCCAGTACTAGCGGCTACAATGAGCAGTTCTTC. This codes for CASTSGYNEQFF.